The 23 T cell receptor beta chains given below trace back to one sample, sequenced in a study of T-cell reconstitution after alpha-beta-depleted transplantation in children. During its preparation, the TCRbeta library received unique molecular identifiers. A single record per CDR3 protein comes from TCRdb applying MiXCR to the PCR reads. The table shows about 400,000 distinct CDR3 sequences, with 16% occurring only once. This material consisted of PBMCs, mostly from graft donor cells, taken 360 days after TCRalphabeta/CD19-depleted stem cell transplant. These receptors were obtained from a boy under two years old who had a stem cell transplant for Wiskott-Aldrich syndrome, so the T cells may come from the graft donor.

This clonotype was seen a handful of times. The V and J genes are TRBV7-9 and TRBJ2-3, with D perhaps given as TRBD1 or TRBD2 (5 bases each). Germline assignment: CDR1 SEHNR and CDR2 FQNEAQ (reference sequence). V lost 5 bases to trimming and J lost 1 base, with 16 bases between them. The CDR3 covers 16 residues. The CDR3 spells CASSTPVGVGTDTQYF. For the CDR3, the DNA is TGTGCCAGCAGCACCCCCGTGGGGGTTGGCACAGATACGCAGTATTTT.

This clonotype was recorded a few times. This chain connects TRBV15 to TRBJ2-7; maybe TRBD1 (6 bases). Trimming took off 0 bases at V and 2 bases at J, with 11 bases between the two ends. Per the germline V gene, CDR1 is LNHNV and CDR2 is YYDKDF (reference sequence). The CDR3 is 15 residues long. The CDR3 protein is CATSRDYGGAYEQYF. The CDR3 nucleotides are TGTGCCACCAGCAGAGATTATGGGGGCGCCTACGAGCAGTACTTC.

This rearrangement joins TRBV28 to TRBJ1-2; D unclear. Looked up from germline, CDR1 is MDHEN and CDR2 is SYDVKM. This CDR3 is built from 14 residues. Between the trimmed V and J ends, which lost 8 bases and 2 bases, there was a span of 15 bases. CDR3 sequence: CASRLRRINYGYTF. As DNA, the CDR3 is TGTGCCAGCCGGCTCAGGCGAATCAACTATGGCTACACCTTC.

V is TRBV5-1 and J is TRBJ2-3, with a weak D call TRBD1 (5 bases). The CDR3 has 19 residues. Trimming cost V 0 bases and J 3 bases, with 23 bases left between them. The germline V gene encodes CDR1 SGHRS and CDR2 YFSETQ. The CDR3 sequence: CASSLAAQPGQGETDTQYF. CDR3 DNA: TGCGCCAGCAGCTTGGCCGCTCAACCGGGCCAGGGCGAGACAGATACGCAGTATTTT.

The rearrangement links TRBV10-3 to TRBJ2-3; TRBD2 is a possible D gene (6 bases). The germline gives CDR1 ENHRY, CDR2 SYGVKD. The CDR3 consists of 15 residues. V lost 0 bases and J 5 bases, leaving 12 bases between the germline ends. The chain's CDR3 is CAISESGLRRDTQYF. The CDR3 DNA follows: TGTGCCATCAGTGAGTCGGGACTTAGGAGAGATACGCAGTATTTT.

This chain joins TRBV5-1 and TRBJ2-5, with D possibly matching TRBD1 (6 bases). Germline lookup yields CDR1 SGHRS and CDR2 YFSETQ. Trimming took 4 bases from V and 4 from J, leaving 17 bases between them. The CDR3 extends over 15 amino acids. The CDR3 protein is CASSTLQGRGETQYF. The CDR3 DNA is TGCGCCAGCAGCACCTTACAGGGAAGGGGAGAGACCCAGTACTTC.

This chain links TRBV24-1 with TRBJ2-5, with a tentative D call TRBD2 (6 bases). This CDR3 is built from 15 residues. V was pared by 3 bases and J by 5 bases, with 15 bases between. From germline, CDR1 is KGHDR and CDR2 SFDVKD. DNA for the CDR3: TGTGCCACCAGTGATCAAACAGGAGGGCGGGAGACCCAGTACTTC. Residues: CATSDQTGGRETQYF.

V and J are TRBV29-1 and TRBJ2-3; 11 bases line up with TRBD2. The germline gives CDR1 SQVTM, CDR2 ANQGSEA. The V segment lost 4 bases and the J segment 2 bases; nucleotides outside the gene matches: 5. The CDR3 contains 15 residues. The CDR3 loop is CSVGLAGGSTDTQYF. The CDR3 DNA sequence: TGCAGCGTTGGTCTAGCGGGAGGATCCACAGATACGCAGTATTTT.

The rearrangement links TRBV5-1 to TRBJ2-7; 8 positions agree with TRBD1. With V trimmed by 2 bases and J by 4 bases, 8 bases remained unmatched. This CDR3 comprises 15 residues. The germline gives CDR1 SGHRS, CDR2 YFSETQ. CDR3: CASSFIPGQGYEQYF. In DNA, the CDR3 is TGCGCCAGCAGCTTTATCCCAGGACAGGGTTACGAGCAGTACTTC. The full variable domain, its missing parts supplied by reference TRBV5-1 and TRBJ2-7, is KAGVTQTPRYLIKTRGQQVTLSCSPISGHRSVSWYQQTPGQGLQFLFEYFSETQRNKGNFPGRFSGRQFSNSRSEMNVSTLELGDSALYLCASSFIPGQGYEQYFGPGTRLTVT.

On this clonotype: Possible read error: a much larger clone is one base away. This chain links TRBV12-3 or TRBV12-4 with TRBJ2-7, with 7 bases matching TRBD1. The CDR3 is 15 amino acids. V gave up 1 base and J gave up 0 bases; unmatched junction bases: 3. The CDR3 nucleotides read TGTGCCAGCAGTTTAGGAGGGGGCCCCTCCTACGAGCAGTACTTC. It encodes CASSLGGGPSYEQYF.

The sample holds a few counts of this clonotype. The CDR3 region has the DNA TGTGCCAGCAGCCAAGATATCGCGACACTCCTCGGGAAGCAGTTCTTC. Its protein product is CASSQDIATLLGKQFF. V is TRBV3-1 and J is TRBJ2-1; D may be TRBD2 (5 bases). V gave up 0 bases and J gave up 11 bases, with 20 bases separating them. CDR3 length: 16 amino acids. Germline V gives CDR1 LGHDT, CDR2 YNNKEL (reference sequence).

Only a few counts were recorded for this clonotype. This chain joins TRBV20-1 and TRBJ2-5; no reliable D call. This CDR3 region has 13 residues. Germline CDR1 and CDR2: DFQATT and SNEGSKA (reference sequence). Trimming took off 0 bases at V and 5 bases at J, with 10 bases between the two ends. The CDR3 is CSARDTLLETQYF. Here the CDR3 DNA reads TGCAGTGCTAGAGATACCCTTTTGGAGACCCAGTACTTC.

Only a few counts were recorded for this clonotype. The V call is TRBV9, the J call TRBJ2-5; tentatively, D is TRBD1 or TRBD2 (5 bases each). The CDR3 has 15 residues. Per germline, CDR1 SGDLS and CDR2 YYNGEE. Deletions cut 5 bases from V and 1 base from J, with 15 bases between. The CDR3 coding sequence is TGTGCCAGCAGTGCCTTTAGAGGGGCCCAAGAGACCCAGTACTTC. It translates to CASSAFRGAQETQYF.

The chain is built from TRBV12-3 or TRBV12-4 and TRBJ2-7; D is unclear. The germline V and J ends were trimmed by 3 bases and 7 bases, with 7 bases remaining between them. This CDR3 region has 11 residues. The CDR3: CASSFSVEQYF. DNA of the CDR3: TGTGCCAGCAGTTTTTCGGTAGAGCAGTACTTC.

This clonotype was detected a few times. The DNA for the CDR3 is TGTGCCAGCACCCCCCGGAGGCTGTACGAGCAGTACTTC. Translated, it gives CASTPRRLYEQYF. This chain links TRBV28 with TRBJ2-7; D perhaps matches TRBD2 (5 bases). Germline assignment: CDR1 MDHEN and CDR2 SYDVKM. The ends were cut back, 7 bases at V and 4 bases at J, with 14 bases in the middle. The CDR3 covers 13 residues.

The chain combines TRBV7-2 with TRBJ2-5; D is perhaps TRBD1 or TRBD2 (5 bases each). The ends were cut back, 0 bases at V and 0 bases at J, with 8 bases in the middle. In germline, CDR1 is SGHTA, CDR2 FQGNSA. There are 15 residues in the CDR3. The CDR3 DNA sequence: TGTGCCAGCAGCTTAGCGTTGGGGGACCAAGAGACCCAGTACTTC. As protein: CASSLALGDQETQYF.

In this sample, this clonotype turned up a few times. The chain uses TRBV12-3 or TRBV12-4 and TRBJ2-2; 12 bases are shared with TRBD1. J gave up 5 bases and V 4 bases, and 8 bases lay outside the gene matches. This CDR3 has 17 amino acids. The DNA for the CDR3 is TGTGCCAGCAGTTGGCCGGGACAGGGGGCAAGAACCGGGGAGCTGTTTTTT. Residues: CASSWPGQGARTGELFF.

The gene calls are TRBV10-2 and TRBJ1-1; TRBD1 matches 7 bases. This CDR3 comprises 15 residues. The V and J ends lost 7 bases and 4 bases, in that order; junction bases with no gene match: 12. Per germline, CDR1 WSHSY and CDR2 SAAADI. The CDR3 nucleotides read TGCGCCAGCAATGGTGACAGGGAACTTTCCACTGAAGCTTTCTTT. Amino acids: CASNGDRELSTEAFF.

This clonotype was detected once. The CDR3 protein is CASSLRRGVEERQGGYEQYF. As DNA, the CDR3 is TGCGCCAGCAGCTTGCGGAGGGGAGTGGAAGAAAGACAGGGAGGTTACGAGCAGTACTTC. The rearrangement links TRBV5-1 to TRBJ2-7; tentatively, D is TRBD1 (7 bases). CDR3 length: 20 amino acids. The germline gives CDR1 SGHRS, CDR2 YFSETQ. V gave up 1 base and J gave up 4 bases, with 30 bases separating them.

Many counts were recorded for this clonotype. This chain connects TRBV3-1 to TRBJ2-1; 13 positions agree with TRBD2. CDR1 is LGHDT and CDR2 is YNNKEL in the germline V gene (reference sequence). The V and J ends lost 0 bases and 2 bases, in that order; junction bases with no gene match: 1. This CDR3 spans 17 amino acids. The CDR3 sequence is CASSQDTSGRAYNEQFF. In nucleotides, the CDR3 is TGTGCCAGCAGCCAAGATACTAGCGGGAGGGCCTACAATGAGCAGTTCTTC.

This clonotype has a handful of counts. The chain recombines TRBV30 with TRBJ2-1, with D maybe TRBD1 (6 bases). With 2 bases removed from V and 9 bases from J, the gap between germline ends came to 8 bases. CDR1 and CDR2 (germline): GTSNPN, SVGIG (reference sequence). This CDR3 has 11 amino acids. The DNA of the CDR3 is TGTGCCTGGAGTTTCAGGGGTGAGCAGTTCTTC. Protein: CAWSFRGEQFF.

This clonotype was picked up a small number of times. As DNA, the CDR3 is TGCAGCGTTTGGTTTCGGGGAGCGGGCCAAGAGACCCAGTACTTC. Protein sequence: CSVWFRGAGQETQYF. The rearrangement uses TRBV29-1 and TRBJ2-5, with D maybe TRBD2 (6 bases). V lost 5 bases to trimming and J lost 1 base, with 17 bases between them. CDR1 SQVTM and CDR2 ANQGSEA come from the germline V gene. The CDR3 sequence is 15 residues long.

V and J are TRBV5-6 and TRBJ2-7; TRBD1 agrees at 8 bases. This CDR3 is 15 amino acids long. Losses at the gene ends were 5 bases for V and 7 bases for J; bases not matched to a gene: 14. The germline gives CDR1 SGHDT, CDR2 YYEEEE. CDR3 sequence reads: CASSWRTGPPREQYF. CDR3 coding DNA: TGTGCCAGCAGTTGGAGGACAGGGCCGCCTCGGGAGCAGTACTTC.